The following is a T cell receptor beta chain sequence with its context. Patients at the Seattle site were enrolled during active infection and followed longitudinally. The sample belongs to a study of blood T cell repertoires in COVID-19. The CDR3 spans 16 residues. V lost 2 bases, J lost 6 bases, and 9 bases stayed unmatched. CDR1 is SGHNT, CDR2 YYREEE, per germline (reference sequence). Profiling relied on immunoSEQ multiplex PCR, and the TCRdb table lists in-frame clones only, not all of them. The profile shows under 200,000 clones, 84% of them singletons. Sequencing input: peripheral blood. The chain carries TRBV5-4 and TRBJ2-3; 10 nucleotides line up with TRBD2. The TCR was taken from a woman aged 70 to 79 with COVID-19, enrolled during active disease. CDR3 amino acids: CASSLRLAGDGDTQYF. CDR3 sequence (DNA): TGTGCCAGCAGCTTACGCCTAGCGGGAGATGGTGATACGCAGTATTTT.